Shown below are 2 T cell receptor beta chains from a single sample sequenced in a study of response to subunit inactivated influenza vaccine. In TCRdb, the RT-PCR reads were re-called with MiXCR into one record per CDR3 protein. The sample carries 700,000 to 800,000 distinct CDR3 sequences, under 20% recorded once. This specimen was PBMCs from blood, taken 5 to 6 days after vaccination. The receptors here all came from a man aged 45 to 65 who received an inactivated influenza vaccine.

The chain employs TRBV29-1 and TRBJ1-2, with 9 nucleotides matching TRBD1. The CDR3 spans 12 residues. The V gene's germline CDR1 is SQVTM and CDR2 ANQGSEA. J was trimmed by 6 bases and V by 4 bases; bases with no gene match: 3. CDR3 DNA: TGCAGCGTTGGGGGACAGGGACATGGCTACACCTTC. Its protein product is CSVGGQGHGYTF.

The chain joins TRBV2 to TRBJ1-5; D ambiguous. The CDR3 spans 15 residues. V dropped 0 bases and J dropped 5 bases, with 11 bases sitting between them. Germline CDR1 reads SNHLY; CDR2 reads FYNNEI. The CDR3 region is CASSEARGNYQPQHF. In nucleotides, the CDR3 is TGTGCCAGCAGTGAAGCGCGTGGCAACTATCAGCCCCAGCATTTT.